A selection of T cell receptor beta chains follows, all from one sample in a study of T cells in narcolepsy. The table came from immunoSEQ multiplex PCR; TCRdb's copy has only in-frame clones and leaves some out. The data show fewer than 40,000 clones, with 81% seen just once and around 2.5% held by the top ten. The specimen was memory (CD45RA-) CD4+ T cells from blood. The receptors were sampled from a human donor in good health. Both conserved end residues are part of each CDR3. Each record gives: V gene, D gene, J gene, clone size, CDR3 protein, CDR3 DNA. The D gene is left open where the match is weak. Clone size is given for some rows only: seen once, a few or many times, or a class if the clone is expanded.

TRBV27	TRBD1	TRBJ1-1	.	CASSLGQGFATEAFF	TGTGCCAGCAGTTTAGGACAGGGCTTCGCCACTGAAGCTTTCTTT
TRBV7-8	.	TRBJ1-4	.	CASSPKAQANEKLFF	TGTGCCAGCAGCCCGAAGGCCCAAGCTAATGAAAAACTGTTTTTT
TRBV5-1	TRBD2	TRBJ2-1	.	CASSLYLSSGASNEQFF	TGCGCCAGCAGCTTATACCTTTCTAGCGGGGCCTCCAATGAGCAGTTCTTC
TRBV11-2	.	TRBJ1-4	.	CASSPPGLKGEKLFF	TGTGCCAGCAGCCCCCCAGGTCTGAAAGGAGAAAAACTGTTTTTT
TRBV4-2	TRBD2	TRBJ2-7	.	CASSQSLSSGRDSYEQYF	TGTGCCAGCAGCCAATCCCTTAGTAGCGGGAGGGACTCCTACGAGCAGTACTTC
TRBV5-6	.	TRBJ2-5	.	CASSLLETQYF	TGTGCCAGCAGCTTACTGGAGACCCAGTACTTC
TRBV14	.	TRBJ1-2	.	CASSQDYSYGYTF	TGTGCCAGCAGCCAAGATTATTCCTATGGCTACACCTTC
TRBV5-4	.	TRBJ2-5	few	CASSLGGKGETQYF	TGTGCCAGCAGCTTGGGGGGGAAAGGGGAGACCCAGTACTTC
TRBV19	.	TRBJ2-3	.	CASSPRPTDTQYF	TGTGCCAGTAGTCCCCGGCCCACAGATACGCAGTATTTT
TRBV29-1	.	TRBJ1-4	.	CSVLGKTGEKLFF	TGCAGCGTTCTGGGAAAAACTGGGGAAAAACTGTTTTTT
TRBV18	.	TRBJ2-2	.	CASSQSGGGTGELFF	TGTGCCAGCTCCCAGAGCGGAGGGGGCACCGGGGAGCTGTTTTTT
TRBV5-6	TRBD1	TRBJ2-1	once	CASSPPGGVGNEQFF	TGTGCCAGCAGCCCGCCAGGGGGCGTAGGGAATGAGCAGTTCTTC
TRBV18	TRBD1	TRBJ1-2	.	CASSPPGQGDGYTF	TGTGCCAGCTCACCACCCGGACAGGGGGATGGCTACACCTTC
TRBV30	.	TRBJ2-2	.	CAWSPGVSSNAGELFF	TGTGCCTGGAGTCCAGGGGTGTCGAGCAACGCCGGGGAGCTGTTTTTT
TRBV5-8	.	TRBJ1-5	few	CASSLVATPAQPQHF	TGTGCCAGCAGCTTGGTGGCGACACCCGCCCAGCCCCAGCATTTT
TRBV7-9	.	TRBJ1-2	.	CASSLKIGGYTF	TGTGCCAGCAGCTTGAAGATAGGTGGCTACACCTTC
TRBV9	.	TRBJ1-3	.	CASSVDPDSGNTIYF	TGTGCCAGCAGCGTAGACCCGGACTCTGGAAACACCATATATTTT
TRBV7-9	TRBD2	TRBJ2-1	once	CASSQGGTSGSNEQFF	TGTGCCAGCAGCCAAGGGGGGACTAGCGGGAGTAATGAGCAGTTCTTC
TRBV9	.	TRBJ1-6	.	CASSVEGRDSPLHF	TGTGCCAGCAGCGTAGAGGGTAGGGATTCACCCCTCCACTTT
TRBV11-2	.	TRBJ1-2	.	CASSLTGQRARCTF	TGTGCCAGCAGCTTAACCGGCCAAAGGGCTCGCTGCACCTTC
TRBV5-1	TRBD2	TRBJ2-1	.	CASSPTGEGYNEQFF	TGCGCCAGCAGCCCGACGGGGGAGGGCTACAATGAGCAGTTCTTC
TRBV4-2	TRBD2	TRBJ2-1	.	CASSLEASGGLLFF	TGTGCCAGCAGCCTAGAAGCTAGCGGGGGATTACTGTTCTTC
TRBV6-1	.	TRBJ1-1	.	CASVRSGLNTEAFF	TGTGCCAGCGTACGATCCGGGCTGAACACTGAAGCTTTCTTT
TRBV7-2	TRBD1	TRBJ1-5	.	CASSLNRGDQPQHF	TGTGCCAGCAGCTTAAACAGGGGGGATCAGCCCCAGCATTTT
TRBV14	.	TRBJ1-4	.	CASSQESGRTREKLFF	TGTGCCAGCAGCCAAGAGTCGGGACGGACTAGAGAAAAACTGTTTTTT
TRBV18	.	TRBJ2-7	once	CASSTGSYEQYF	TGTGCCAGCTCCACCGGGTCCTACGAGCAGTACTTC
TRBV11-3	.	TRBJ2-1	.	CASQGGSSRDEQFF	TGTGCCAGCCAGGGGGGGAGCTCCCGCGATGAGCAGTTCTTC
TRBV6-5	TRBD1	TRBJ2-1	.	CASSYSGTGNNEQFF	TGTGCCAGCAGTTACTCCGGGACAGGGAACAATGAGCAGTTCTTC
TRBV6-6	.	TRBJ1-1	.	CASSTQGITEAFF	TGTGCCAGCAGTACCCAGGGGATCACTGAAGCTTTCTTT
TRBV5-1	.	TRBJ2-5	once	CASSLAMGIEETQYF	TGCGCCAGCAGCTTGGCCATGGGGATAGAAGAGACCCAGTACTTC
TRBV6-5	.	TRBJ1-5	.	CASSYSVNQPQHF	TGTGCCAGCAGTTACTCGGTCAATCAGCCCCAGCATTTT
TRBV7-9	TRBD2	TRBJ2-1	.	CASSLVRSGSLNEQFF	TGTGCCAGCAGCTTAGTGCGTAGCGGGAGTTTAAATGAGCAGTTCTTC
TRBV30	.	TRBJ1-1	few	CAWSVYRNTEAFF	TGTGCCTGGAGTGTTTACAGGAACACTGAAGCTTTCTTT
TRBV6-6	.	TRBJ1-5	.	CASSYPSQPQHF	TGTGCCAGCAGTTACCCGAGTCAGCCCCAGCATTTT
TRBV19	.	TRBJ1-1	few	CASSIVKTEAFF	TGTGCCAGTAGTATAGTAAAGACTGAAGCTTTCTTT
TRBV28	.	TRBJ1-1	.	CASSSGDSYEAFF	TGTGCCAGCAGTTCGGGCGACAGCTATGAAGCTTTCTTT
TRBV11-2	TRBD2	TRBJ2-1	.	CASSLVASGRAGNEQFF	TGTGCCAGCAGCTTAGTCGCTAGCGGGAGGGCCGGTAATGAGCAGTTCTTC
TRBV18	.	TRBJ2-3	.	CASSPDVSTDTQYF	TGTGCCAGCTCACCGGACGTTAGCACAGATACGCAGTATTTT
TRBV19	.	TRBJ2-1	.	CASSIPLANEQFF	TGTGCCAGTAGTATTCCCCTTGCCAATGAGCAGTTCTTC
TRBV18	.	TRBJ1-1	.	CASSRDGNTEAFF	TGTGCCAGCTCACGCGACGGGAACACTGAAGCTTTCTTT